This T cell receptor (beta chain) was captured in a study of T cells in Graves' hyperthyroidism and ophthalmopathy. Germline CDR1 reads ENHRY; CDR2 reads SYGVKD. CDR3 size: 16 residues. This clonotype has only one observation. Compared with germline, one end of the junction differs, possibly owing to a read error. The investigators amplified TCR beta CDR3 regions from RNA transcripts. With the HTBI primer set, the TCR CDR3 went through a first round of RT-PCR. MiXCR, run by TCRdb on the multiplex PCR reads, gives a single entry per CDR3 protein. Seen here are approximately 700,000 distinct CDR3 sequences, about 45% observed once, and the top ten hold about 7%.

The receptor's source is an adult man with Graves' disease, either hyperthyroidism or ophthalmopathy (not recorded which). The rearrangement links TRBV10-3 to TRBJ2-7, with D unresolved. The specimen was peripheral blood or thyroid tissue (not recorded which). CDR3 sequence (DNA): TGTGCCAGCAGTTACTCGTCCGGCATAAACTCCTACGAGCAGTACTTC. Protein sequence: CASSYSSGINSYEQYF.